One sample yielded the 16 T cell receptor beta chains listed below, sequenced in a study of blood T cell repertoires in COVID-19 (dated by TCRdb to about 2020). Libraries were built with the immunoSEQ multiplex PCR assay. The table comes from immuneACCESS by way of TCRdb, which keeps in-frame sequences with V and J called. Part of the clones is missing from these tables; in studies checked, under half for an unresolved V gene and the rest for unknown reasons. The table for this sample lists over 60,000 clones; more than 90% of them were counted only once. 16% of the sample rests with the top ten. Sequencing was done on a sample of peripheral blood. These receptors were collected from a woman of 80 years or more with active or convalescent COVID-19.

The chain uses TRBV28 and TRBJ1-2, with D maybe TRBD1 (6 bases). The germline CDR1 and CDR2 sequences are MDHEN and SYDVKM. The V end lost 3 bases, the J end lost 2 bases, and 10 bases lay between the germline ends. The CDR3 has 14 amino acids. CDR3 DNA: TGTGCCAGCAGTTTTGGCAGGGGAAACTATGGCTACACCTTC. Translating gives CASSFGRGNYGYTF.

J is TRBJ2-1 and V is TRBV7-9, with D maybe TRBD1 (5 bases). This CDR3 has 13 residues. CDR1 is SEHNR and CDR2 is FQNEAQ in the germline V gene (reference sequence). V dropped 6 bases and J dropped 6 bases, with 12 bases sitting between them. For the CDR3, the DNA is TGTGCCAGCAGGTTTACAGGACCCAATGAGCAGTTCTTC. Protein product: CASRFTGPNEQFF.

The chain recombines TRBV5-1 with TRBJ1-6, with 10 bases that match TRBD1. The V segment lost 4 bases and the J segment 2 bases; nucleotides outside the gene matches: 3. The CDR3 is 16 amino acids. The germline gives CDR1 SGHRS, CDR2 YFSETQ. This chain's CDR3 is CASSPGTGAYNSPLHF. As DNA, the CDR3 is TGCGCCAGCAGCCCGGGGACAGGGGCCTATAATTCACCCCTCCACTTT.

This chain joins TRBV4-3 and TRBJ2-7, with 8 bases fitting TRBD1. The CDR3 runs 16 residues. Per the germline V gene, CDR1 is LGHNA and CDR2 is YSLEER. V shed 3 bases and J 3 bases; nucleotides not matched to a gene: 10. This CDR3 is CASSHGAGQGLYEQYF. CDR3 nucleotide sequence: TGCGCCAGCAGCCACGGGGCCGGACAGGGCCTCTACGAGCAGTACTTC.

The CDR3 DNA reads as TGTGCCAGCAGCTCCGGGGACTCGCGGGACACCGGGGAGCTGTTTTTT. Amino acid sequence: CASSSGDSRDTGELFF. The V call is TRBV7-3, the J call TRBJ2-2, with a tentative D call TRBD2 (6 bases). Trimming left V 4 bases short and J 3 bases short, with 15 bases between. The CDR3 has 16 residues. Germline V lookup: CDR1 SGHTA, CDR2 FQGTGA.

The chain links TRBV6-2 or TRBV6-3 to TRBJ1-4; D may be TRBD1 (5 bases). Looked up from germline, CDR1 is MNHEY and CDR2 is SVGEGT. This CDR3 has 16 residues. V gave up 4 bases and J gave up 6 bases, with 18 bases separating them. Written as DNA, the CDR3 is TGTGCCAGCAGTTCAGGACAAGGGGTATTGTATGAAAAACTGTTTTTT. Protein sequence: CASSSGQGVLYEKLFF.

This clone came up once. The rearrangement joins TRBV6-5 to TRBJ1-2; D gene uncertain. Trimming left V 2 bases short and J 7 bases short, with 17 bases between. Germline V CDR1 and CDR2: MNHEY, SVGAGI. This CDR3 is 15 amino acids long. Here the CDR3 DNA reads TGTGCCAGCAGTTACAGTAGACTCCTATCGGGTGGCTACACCTTC. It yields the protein CASSYSRLLSGGYTF.

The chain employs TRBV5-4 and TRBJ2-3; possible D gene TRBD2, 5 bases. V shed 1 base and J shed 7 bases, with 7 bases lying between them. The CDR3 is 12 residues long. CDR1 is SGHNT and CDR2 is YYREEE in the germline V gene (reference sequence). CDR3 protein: CASSLHGNTQYF. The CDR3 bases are TGTGCCAGCAGCTTGCACGGGAATACGCAGTATTTT.

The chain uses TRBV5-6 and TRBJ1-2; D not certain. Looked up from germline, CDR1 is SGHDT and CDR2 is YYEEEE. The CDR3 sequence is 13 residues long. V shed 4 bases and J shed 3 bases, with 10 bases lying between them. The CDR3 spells CASSPRKHYGYTF. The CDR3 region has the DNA TGTGCCAGCAGCCCCAGGAAACACTATGGCTACACCTTC.

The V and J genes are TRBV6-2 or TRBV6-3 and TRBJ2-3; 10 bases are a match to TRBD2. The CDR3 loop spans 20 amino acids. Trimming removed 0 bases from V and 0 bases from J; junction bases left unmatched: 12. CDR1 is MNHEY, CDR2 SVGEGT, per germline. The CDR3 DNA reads TGTGCCAGCAGTTACTCAGTTAGCGGGGGGTCGAAATCTAGCACAGATACGCAGTATTTT. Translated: CASSYSVSGGSKSSTDTQYF.

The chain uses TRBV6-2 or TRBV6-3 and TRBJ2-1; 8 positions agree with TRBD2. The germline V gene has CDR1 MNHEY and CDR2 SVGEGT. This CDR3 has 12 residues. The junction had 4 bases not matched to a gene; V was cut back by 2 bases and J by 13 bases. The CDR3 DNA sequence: TGTGCCAGCAGTTACCTCGGGGGGGCCCAGTTCTTC. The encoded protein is CASSYLGGAQFF.

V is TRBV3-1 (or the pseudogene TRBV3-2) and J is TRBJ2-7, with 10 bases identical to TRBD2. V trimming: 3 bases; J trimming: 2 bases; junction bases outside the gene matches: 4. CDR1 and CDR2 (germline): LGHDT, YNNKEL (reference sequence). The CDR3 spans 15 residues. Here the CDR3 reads CASSQAAGGPYEQYF. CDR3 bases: TGTGCCAGCAGCCAGGCAGCGGGGGGGCCCTACGAGCAGTACTTC.

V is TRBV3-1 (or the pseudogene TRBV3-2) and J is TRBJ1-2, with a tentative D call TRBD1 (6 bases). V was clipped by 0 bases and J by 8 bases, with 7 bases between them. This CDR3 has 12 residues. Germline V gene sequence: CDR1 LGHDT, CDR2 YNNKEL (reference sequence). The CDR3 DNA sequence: TGTGCCAGCAGCCAAGAAGGGGGAGGCTACACCTTC. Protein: CASSQEGGGYTF.

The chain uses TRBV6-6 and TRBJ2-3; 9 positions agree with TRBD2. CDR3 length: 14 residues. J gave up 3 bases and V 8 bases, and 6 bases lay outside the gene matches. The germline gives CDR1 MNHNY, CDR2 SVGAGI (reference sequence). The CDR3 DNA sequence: TGTGCCAGCTTAGCGGGGGTGGGGACAGATACGCAGTATTTT. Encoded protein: CASLAGVGTDTQYF.

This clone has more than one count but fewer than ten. The CDR3 loop reads CASSFGSSYEQYF. Written as DNA, the CDR3 is TGTGCCAGCAGTTTTGGGAGCTCCTACGAGCAGTACTTC. V gene TRBV28 combines with J gene TRBJ2-7; the D gene is possibly TRBD2 (5 bases). V was shortened by 3 bases and J by 0 bases, with 6 bases between the two germline ends. CDR3 length: 13 residues. Germline assignment: CDR1 MDHEN and CDR2 SYDVKM.

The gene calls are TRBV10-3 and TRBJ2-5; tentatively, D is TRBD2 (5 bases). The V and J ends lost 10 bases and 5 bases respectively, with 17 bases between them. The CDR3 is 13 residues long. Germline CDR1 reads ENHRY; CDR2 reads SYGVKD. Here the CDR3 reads CATSRGLAETQYF. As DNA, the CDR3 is TGTGCCACATCAAGAGGGCTGGCGGAGACCCAGTACTTC.